A selection of T cell receptor beta chains follows, all from one sample in a study of control samples from healthy donors and cancer patients. This table comes from immunoSEQ multiplex PCR, and its TCRdb copy is limited to in-frame clones, with some not included. The repertoire has about 89,000 clones, 70% to 90% of them found once; the top ten carry 2% to 2.5%. Sequencing used blood. The receptors shown here come from a woman in her thirties or forties in good health. CDR3s include the opening cysteine and the closing phenylalanine or tryptophan. D genes are given only for firm matches. The listing skips clone size in some rows; elsewhere it reads once, few, many or a size class.

CDR3aa	CDR3nt	j_gene	d_gene	abundance	v_gene
CASSFSDLSEKLFF	TGTGCCAGCAGCTTTTCAGACCTTAGTGAAAAACTGTTTTTT	TRBJ1-4	.	.	TRBV7-2
CAWSVKRGPSTDTQYF	TGTGCCTGGAGTGTTAAGCGGGGGCCTAGCACAGATACGCAGTATTTT	TRBJ2-3	TRBD2	.	TRBV30
CASSYSPTDRASGANVLTF	TGTGCCAGCAGTTACTCACCTACGGACAGGGCCTCTGGGGCCAACGTCCTGACTTTC	TRBJ2-6	TRBD1	once	TRBV6-2/TRBV6-3
CASTLGGNTEAFF	TGTGCCAGCACCTTGGGGGGTAACACTGAAGCTTTCTTT	TRBJ1-1	.	many	TRBV7-8
CATSGVGTGELFF	TGTGCCACCAGTGGAGTGGGGACCGGGGAGCTGTTTTTT	TRBJ2-2	.	.	TRBV24-1
CASSRKQGNGNTIYF	TGTGCCAGCAGCCGAAAACAGGGTAATGGAAACACCATATATTTT	TRBJ1-3	.	.	TRBV14
CASAGQGATEAFF	TGTGCCAGCGCGGGACAGGGGGCCACTGAAGCTTTCTTT	TRBJ1-1	TRBD1	.	TRBV19
CASEPSSVLNEKLFF	TGTGCCAGCGAACCTTCTTCTGTATTGAATGAAAAACTGTTTTTT	TRBJ1-4	.	.	TRBV2
CASSEVRYLMNTEAFF	TGTGCCAGCAGTGAAGTTAGGTACCTCATGAACACTGAAGCTTTCTTT	TRBJ1-1	.	.	TRBV2
CASIVGAHEQYF	TGTGCCAGCATCGTGGGGGCCCACGAGCAGTACTTC	TRBJ2-7	.	.	TRBV25-1
CASGEGRGRDTEAFF	TGTGCCAGCGGAGAAGGCAGGGGGCGCGACACTGAAGCTTTCTTT	TRBJ1-1	TRBD1	few	TRBV2
CASSEGTDFYEQYF	TGCGCCAGCAGTGAGGGGACAGACTTCTACGAGCAGTACTTC	TRBJ2-7	TRBD1	few	TRBV10-1
CASSADSTSYGYTF	TGTGCCAGTAGTGCAGACAGTACATCATATGGCTACACCTTC	TRBJ1-2	.	.	TRBV19
CASTRGGEAYEQYF	TGTGCCAGCACCCGCGGCGGTGAGGCCTACGAGCAGTACTTC	TRBJ2-7	.	.	TRBV6-6
CASSSLLADTQYF	TGTGCCAGCAGCTCGTTGCTAGCAGATACGCAGTATTTT	TRBJ2-3	.	.	TRBV9
CASRPGQGPSYEQYF	TGTGCCAGCAGGCCAGGACAGGGGCCCTCCTACGAGCAGTACTTC	TRBJ2-7	TRBD1	once	TRBV7-6
CASSTGGDTQYF	TGTGCCAGCAGTACTGGGGGGGATACGCAGTATTTT	TRBJ2-3	.	.	TRBV6-2/TRBV6-3
CASSLDGGGYTF	TGCGCCAGCAGCTTGGACGGTGGTGGCTACACCTTC	TRBJ1-2	.	.	TRBV5-1
CASSTHGQNSGNTIYF	TGTGCCAGCAGCACGCATGGACAAAACTCTGGAAACACCATATATTTT	TRBJ1-3	.	.	TRBV3-1/TRBV3-2
CASSLAASSTNEKLFF	TGCGCCAGCAGCTTGGCCGCCAGTTCAACTAATGAAAAACTGTTTTTT	TRBJ1-4	.	.	TRBV5-1
CASSQAWTSSVLSVADETQYF	TGTGCCAGCAGCCAAGCCTGGACTAGCTCGGTTCTGTCTGTGGCTGATGAGACCCAGTACTTC	TRBJ2-5	TRBD2	.	TRBV14
CASSLGVGRWTEAFF	TGTGCCAGCAGCTTAGGAGTGGGACGGTGGACTGAAGCTTTCTTT	TRBJ1-1	.	.	TRBV7-2
CASSQSTDYGYTF	TGTGCCAGCAGTCAGAGCACAGACTATGGCTACACCTTC	TRBJ1-2	.	.	TRBV6-5
CASSVVGGTGELFF	TGTGCCAGCAGCGTAGTGGGGGGCACCGGGGAGCTGTTTTTT	TRBJ2-2	.	.	TRBV11-3
CASSDHASGGPDTQYF	TGCGCCAGCAGTGACCATGCTAGCGGGGGGCCAGATACGCAGTATTTT	TRBJ2-3	TRBD2	.	TRBV10-1
CASSPLYSRDLNEQYF	TGTGCCAGTAGCCCGTTATATTCCAGGGACCTTAACGAGCAGTACTTC	TRBJ2-7	.	.	TRBV14
CASSPNQGGYTEAFF	TGTGCCAGCAGCCCAAATCAGGGGGGTTACACTGAAGCTTTCTTT	TRBJ1-1	TRBD1	.	TRBV7-2
CASSQRGGGGNEQFF	TGTGCCAGCAGCCAACGGGGGGGCGGGGGCAATGAGCAGTTCTTC	TRBJ2-1	TRBD2	.	TRBV3-1/TRBV3-2
CASSDLRGATGELFF	TGTGCCAGCAGTGACCTCCGAGGGGCAACCGGGGAGCTGTTTTTT	TRBJ2-2	.	.	TRBV6-4
CAWSVTQDTSTF	TGTGCCTGGAGTGTAACGCAGGACACCTCAACCTTC	TRBJ1-2	.	.	TRBV30
CASIGASGATDTQYF	TGTGCCAGCATAGGGGCTAGCGGGGCCACAGATACGCAGTATTTT	TRBJ2-3	TRBD2	few	TRBV2
CASSPTTGQLKNIQYF	TGTGCCAGCAGCCCTACCACGGGACAGCTAAAAAACATTCAGTACTTC	TRBJ2-4	TRBD1	.	TRBV14
CASSLMGRGSQETQYF	TGTGCCAGCAGCTTAATGGGGCGGGGGAGCCAAGAGACCCAGTACTTC	TRBJ2-5	TRBD2	.	TRBV7-3
CASSTPQGGSYEQYF	TGTGCCAGTAGCACGCCTCAGGGAGGATCCTACGAGCAGTACTTC	TRBJ2-7	.	few	TRBV19
CASSLGAGNYNEQFF	TGTGCCAGCAGCTTAGGAGCGGGGAACTACAATGAGCAGTTCTTC	TRBJ2-1	TRBD2	.	TRBV7-2
CASSFGWMNTEAFF	TGCGCCAGCAGCTTCGGGTGGATGAACACTGAAGCTTTCTTT	TRBJ1-1	.	.	TRBV5-1
CASSEHGFPLSYNEQFF	TGTGCCAGCAGCGAACACGGGTTTCCACTTTCCTACAATGAGCAGTTCTTC	TRBJ2-1	.	once	TRBV7-8
CASSLADTEAFF	TGTGCCAGCAGTTTAGCCGACACTGAAGCTTTCTTT	TRBJ1-1	.	.	TRBV12-3/TRBV12-4
CASSLQSIF	TGCGCCAGCAGTCTTCAGTCGATCTTT	TRBJ1-1	.	.	TRBV23-1
CASSPGLAGISYEQYF	TGCGCCAGCAGCCCGGGACTAGCGGGGATCTCCTACGAGCAGTACTTC	TRBJ2-7	TRBD2	few	TRBV4-1
CASSPSGTGDEQYF	TGTGCCAGCAGCCCCTCCGGGACAGGGGACGAGCAGTACTTC	TRBJ2-7	TRBD1	.	TRBV3-1/TRBV3-2
CSARGVRDSNTDTQYF	TGCAGTGCTCGTGGGGTCCGGGACAGCAACACAGATACGCAGTATTTT	TRBJ2-3	TRBD1	.	TRBV20-1
CASSYGRRQIGGYTF	TGTGCCAGCAGTTACGGGCGCCGACAGATAGGTGGCTACACCTTC	TRBJ1-2	.	.	TRBV6-5
CASRGTGGDEKLFF	TGTGCCAGCAGAGGCACAGGGGGAGACGAAAAACTGTTTTTT	TRBJ1-4	TRBD1	.	TRBV9
CASSSQGGGQPQHF	TGTGCCAGCAGTTCGCAGGGGGGGGGACAGCCCCAGCATTTT	TRBJ1-5	TRBD1	few	TRBV27
CASSFERGNEKLFF	TGTGCCAGCAGTTTCGAAAGGGGTAATGAAAAACTGTTTTTT	TRBJ1-4	.	few	TRBV27
CASSPPRVGTSGNTIYF	TGTGCCAGCAGCCCCCCCCGAGTGGGGACCTCTGGAAACACCATATATTTT	TRBJ1-3	.	.	TRBV9
CASSPVGSAYGYTF	TGTGCCAGCAGCCCTGTCGGCAGCGCCTATGGCTACACCTTC	TRBJ1-2	.	.	TRBV5-6
CASGLVSGQGSNQPQHF	TGTGCTAGTGGTTTGGTATCTGGGCAGGGTAGCAATCAGCCCCAGCATTTT	TRBJ1-5	.	.	TRBV12-5
CAWSVPGVGYTF	TGTGCCTGGAGTGTACCGGGGGTTGGCTACACCTTC	TRBJ1-2	.	.	TRBV30
CASSLSVLGWLAGTPSSGNTIYF	TGTGCCAGCAGTTTATCGGTCCTAGGTTGGTTAGCAGGGACACCTAGCTCTGGAAACACCATATATTTT	TRBJ1-3	.	.	TRBV27
CASSQETGGTTISGANVLTF	TGCGCCAGCAGCCAAGAGACTGGCGGCACCACGATCTCTGGGGCCAACGTCCTGACTTTC	TRBJ2-6	.	.	TRBV4-1
CASSLMPYEQYF	TGTGCCAGCAGTTTAATGCCCTACGAGCAGTACTTC	TRBJ2-7	.	few	TRBV12-3/TRBV12-4
CASSRKDWTDNNEQFF	TGTGCCAGCAGCCGCAAGGACTGGACGGATAACAATGAGCAGTTCTTC	TRBJ2-1	.	.	TRBV3-1/TRBV3-2